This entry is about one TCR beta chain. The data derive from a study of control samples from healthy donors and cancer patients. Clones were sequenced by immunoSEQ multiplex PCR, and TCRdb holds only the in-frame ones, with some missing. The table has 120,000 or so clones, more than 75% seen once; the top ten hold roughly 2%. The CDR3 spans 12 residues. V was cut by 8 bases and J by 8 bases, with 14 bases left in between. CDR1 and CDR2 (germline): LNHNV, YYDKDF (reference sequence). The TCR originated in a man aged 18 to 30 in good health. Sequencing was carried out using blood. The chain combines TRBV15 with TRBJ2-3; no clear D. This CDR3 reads CATSANDFTQYF. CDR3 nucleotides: TGTGCCACCTCAGCCAACGACTTTACGCAGTATTTT. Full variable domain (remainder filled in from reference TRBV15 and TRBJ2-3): DAMVIQNPRYQVTQFGKPVTLSCSQTLNHNVMYWYQQKSSQAPKLLFHYYDKDFNNEADTPDNFQSRRPNTSFCFLDIRSPGLGDTAMYLCATSANDFTQYFGPGTRLTVL.